The clone carrying this TCR beta chain was counted between two and nine times. The antigen is not known. Germline V gives CDR1 SGHDN, CDR2 FVKESK. Trimming stripped 5 bases from V and 2 bases from J, with 16 bases between. This CDR3 is built from 15 residues. This entry is derived from a study of T-cell memory formation after mild COVID-19. TCRdb used MiXCR to reprocess the 5' RACE reads, holding one entry per CDR3 protein. The sample includes around 250,000 distinct CDR3 sequences, 15% to 17% of them seen just once. Study conclusions and caveats: Pre-infection memory carried some responding clones, suggesting that cross-reactive memory joined.

The chain uses TRBV14 and TRBJ2-7; D is unclear. The receptor's source is an adult woman who had mild COVID-19 (a few samples of this study predate the infection). Cell type and time point are not known. The sample was PBMCs or a T cell subset sorted from them (not recorded which). The CDR3 spells CASSLRGTATYEQYF. DNA of the CDR3: TGTGCCAGCAGCTTAAGAGGCACAGCCACCTACGAGCAGTACTTC.